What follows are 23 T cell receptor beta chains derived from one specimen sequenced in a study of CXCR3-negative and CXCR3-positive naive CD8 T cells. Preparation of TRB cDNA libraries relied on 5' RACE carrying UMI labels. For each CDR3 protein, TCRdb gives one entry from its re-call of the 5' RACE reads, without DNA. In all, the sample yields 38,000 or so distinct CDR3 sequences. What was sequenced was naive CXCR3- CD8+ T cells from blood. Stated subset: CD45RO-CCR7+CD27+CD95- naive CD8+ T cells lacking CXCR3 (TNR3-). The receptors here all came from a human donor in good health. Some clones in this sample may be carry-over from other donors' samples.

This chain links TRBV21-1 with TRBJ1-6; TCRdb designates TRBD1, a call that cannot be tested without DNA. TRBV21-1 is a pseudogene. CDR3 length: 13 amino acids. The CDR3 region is CASTSDRDSPLHF.

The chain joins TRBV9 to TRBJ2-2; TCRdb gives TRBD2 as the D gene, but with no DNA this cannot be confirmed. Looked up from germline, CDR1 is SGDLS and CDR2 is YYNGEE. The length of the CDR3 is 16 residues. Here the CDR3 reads CASSPSGGGNTGELFF.

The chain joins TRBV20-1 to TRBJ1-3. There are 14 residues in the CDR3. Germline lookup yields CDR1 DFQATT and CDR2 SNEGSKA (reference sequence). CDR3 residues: CSARDMEAGNTIYF.

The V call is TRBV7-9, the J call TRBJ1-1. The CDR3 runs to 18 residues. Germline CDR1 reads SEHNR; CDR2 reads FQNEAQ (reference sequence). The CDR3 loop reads CASSLEVSQGGPNTEAFF. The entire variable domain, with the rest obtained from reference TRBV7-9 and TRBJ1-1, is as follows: DTGVSQNPRHKITKRGQNVTFRCDPISEHNRLYWYRQTLGQGPEFLTYFQNEAQLEKSRLLSDRFSAERPKGSFSTLEIQRTEQGDSAMYLCASSLEVSQGGPNTEAFFGQGTRLTVV.

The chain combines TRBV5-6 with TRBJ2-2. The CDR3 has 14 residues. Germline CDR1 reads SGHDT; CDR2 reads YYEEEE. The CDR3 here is CASSLGANTGELFF. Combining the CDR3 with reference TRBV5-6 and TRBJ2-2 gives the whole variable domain DAGVTQSPTHLIKTRGQQVTLRCSPKSGHDTVSWYQQALGQGPQFIFQYYEEEERQRGNFPDRFSGHQFPNYSSELNVNALLLGDSALYLCASSLGANTGELFFGEGSRLTVL.

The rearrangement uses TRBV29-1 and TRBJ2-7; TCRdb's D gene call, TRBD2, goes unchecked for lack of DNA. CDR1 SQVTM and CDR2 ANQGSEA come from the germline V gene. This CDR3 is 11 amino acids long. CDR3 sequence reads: CSVGTLYEQYF.

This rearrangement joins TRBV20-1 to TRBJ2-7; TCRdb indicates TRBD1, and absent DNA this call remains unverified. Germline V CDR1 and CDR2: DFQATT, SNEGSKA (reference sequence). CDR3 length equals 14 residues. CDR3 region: CSARSRDLYYEQYF.

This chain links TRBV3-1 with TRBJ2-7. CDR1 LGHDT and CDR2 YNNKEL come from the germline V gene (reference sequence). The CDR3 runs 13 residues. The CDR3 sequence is CASSQSLGYEQYF.

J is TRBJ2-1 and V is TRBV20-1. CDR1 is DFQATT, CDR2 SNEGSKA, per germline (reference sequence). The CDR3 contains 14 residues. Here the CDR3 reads CSARDLATNNEQFF.

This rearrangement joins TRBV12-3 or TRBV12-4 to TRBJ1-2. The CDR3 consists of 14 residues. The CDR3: CASSTAGFNYGYTF.

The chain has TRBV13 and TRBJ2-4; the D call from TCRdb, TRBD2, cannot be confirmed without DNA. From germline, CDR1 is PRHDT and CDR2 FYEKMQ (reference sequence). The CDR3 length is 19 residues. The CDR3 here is CASSFRLAGHGVAKNIQYF.

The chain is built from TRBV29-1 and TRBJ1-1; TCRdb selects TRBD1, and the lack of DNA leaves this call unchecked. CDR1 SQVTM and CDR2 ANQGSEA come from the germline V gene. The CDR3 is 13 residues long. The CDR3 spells CSVLQGSGAEAFF.

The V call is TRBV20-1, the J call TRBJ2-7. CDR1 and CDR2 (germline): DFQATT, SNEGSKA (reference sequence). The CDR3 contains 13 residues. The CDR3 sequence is CSARDGESYEQYF.

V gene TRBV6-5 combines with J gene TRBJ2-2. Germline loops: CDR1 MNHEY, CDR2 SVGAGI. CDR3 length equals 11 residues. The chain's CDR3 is CASASGGELFF.

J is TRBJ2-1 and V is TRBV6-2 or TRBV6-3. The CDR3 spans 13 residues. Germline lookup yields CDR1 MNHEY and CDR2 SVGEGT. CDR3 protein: CASRTDLYNEQFF.

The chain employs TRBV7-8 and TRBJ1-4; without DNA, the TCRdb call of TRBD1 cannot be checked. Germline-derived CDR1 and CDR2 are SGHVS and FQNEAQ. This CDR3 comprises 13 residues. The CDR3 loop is CASSPGLGEKLFF.

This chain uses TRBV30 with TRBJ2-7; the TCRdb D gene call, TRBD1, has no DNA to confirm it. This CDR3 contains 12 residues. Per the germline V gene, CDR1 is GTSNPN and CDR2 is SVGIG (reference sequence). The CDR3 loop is CAWADRDYEQYF.

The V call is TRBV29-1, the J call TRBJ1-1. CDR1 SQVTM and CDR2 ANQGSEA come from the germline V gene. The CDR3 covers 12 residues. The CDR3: CSVCEGNTEAFF.

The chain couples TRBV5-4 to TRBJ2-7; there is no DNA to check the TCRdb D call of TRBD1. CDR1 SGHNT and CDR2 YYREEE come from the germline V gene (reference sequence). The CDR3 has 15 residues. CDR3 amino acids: CASSSLEGITYEQYF.

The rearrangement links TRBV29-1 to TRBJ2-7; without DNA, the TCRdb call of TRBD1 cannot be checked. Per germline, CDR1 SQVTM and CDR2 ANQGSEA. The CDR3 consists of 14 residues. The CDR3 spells CSVDWGQGPYEQYF.

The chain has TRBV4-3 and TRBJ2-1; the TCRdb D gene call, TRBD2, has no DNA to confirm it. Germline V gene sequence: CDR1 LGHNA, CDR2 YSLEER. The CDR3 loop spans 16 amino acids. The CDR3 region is CASSQDTTSGAYEQFF.

CDR3 in amino acids: CASSVDGSGYEQYF. The chain carries TRBV9 and TRBJ2-7; TCRdb reports TRBD2, a call that lacks DNA to check it against. The CDR3 spans 14 residues. Germline V gene data show CDR1 as SGDLS and CDR2 as YYNGEE. Full variable domain (rest looked up from reference TRBV9 and TRBJ2-7): DSGVTQTPKHLITATGQRVTLRCSPRSGDLSVYWYQQSLDQGLQFLIQYYNGEERAKGNILERFSAQQFPDLHSELNLSSLELGDSALYFCASSVDGSGYEQYFGPGTRLTVT.

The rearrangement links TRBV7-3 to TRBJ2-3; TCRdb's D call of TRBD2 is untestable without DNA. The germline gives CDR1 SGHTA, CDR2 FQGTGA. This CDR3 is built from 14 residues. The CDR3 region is CASSNTGGTDTQYF. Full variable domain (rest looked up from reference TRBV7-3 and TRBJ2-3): GAGVSQTPSNKVTEKGKYVELRCDPISGHTALYWYRQSLGQGPEFLIYFQGTGAADDSGLPNDRFFAVRPEGSVSTLKIQRTERGDSAVYLCASSNTGGTDTQYFGPGTRLTVL.